These 8 T cell receptor beta chains share one sample of origin, sequenced in a study of shared clonotypes between healthy human individuals. The assay was immunoSEQ multiplex PCR, and TCRdb's table has in-frame clones only and misses some. The sample holds some 500,000 clones, 95% to 96% seen once. Specimen: naive CD4+ T cells sorted from blood. The subset here: CD45RA+ positively selected. The receptors come from a woman aged 25 to 39 in good health.

The V and J genes are TRBV7-8 and TRBJ2-7; D not certain. CDR3 length: 14 residues. CDR1 and CDR2 from the germline V gene are SGHVS and FQNEAQ. Trimming removed 1 base at V and 0 bases at J, with 7 bases between. The DNA of the CDR3 is TGTGCCAGCAGCTTAGACCCGAGCTCCTACGAGCAGTACTTC. Protein product: CASSLDPSSYEQYF.

This chain uses TRBV14 with TRBJ1-4, with D possibly matching TRBD1 (5 bases). V lost 0 bases to trimming and J lost 0 bases, with 14 bases between them. CDR3 length: 18 residues. The germline V gene has CDR1 SGHDN and CDR2 FVKESK. The DNA for the CDR3 is TGTGCCAGCAGCCAAGATCGTGGGACCCTTACAACTAATGAAAAACTGTTTTTT. Amino acid sequence: CASSQDRGTLTTNEKLFF.

The rearrangement uses TRBV6-6 and TRBJ2-7; 11 bases match TRBD2. Trimming removed 7 bases from V and 0 bases from J; junction bases left unmatched: 2. This CDR3 region has 14 residues. Germline CDR1 is MNHNY and CDR2 is SVGAGI (reference sequence). The CDR3 sequence: CASTGTSGSYEQYF. CDR3 sequence (DNA): TGTGCCAGCACCGGGACTAGCGGCTCCTACGAGCAGTACTTC.

The genes are TRBV10-3 and TRBJ2-1, with 8 positions matching TRBD2. This CDR3 spans 17 amino acids. The ends lost 3 bases at V and 6 bases at J; junction bases unmatched: 13. Germline V gene lookup returns CDR1 ENHRY and CDR2 SYGVKD. CDR3 residues: CAISDHSVGRALNEQFF. The CDR3 DNA sequence: TGTGCCATCAGTGACCACTCCGTCGGGAGGGCCCTCAATGAGCAGTTCTTC.

To note about this clone: Other DNA sequences of this sample code for an identical CDR3. CDR3 region: CASSVGSGNTIYF. CDR3 in DNA: TGTGCCAGCAGCGTAGGGTCTGGAAACACCATATATTTT. The chain combines TRBV9 with TRBJ1-3; D gene unclear. Germline CDR1 reads SGDLS; CDR2 reads YYNGEE. The CDR3 has 13 amino acids. V gave up 0 bases and J gave up 1 base, with 2 bases separating them.

The J gene is TRBJ2-6, the V gene TRBV28; 7 nucleotides align to TRBD1. Trimming at V came to 10 bases and at J to 1 base, leaving 16 bases not matched to a gene. From germline, CDR1 is MDHEN and CDR2 SYDVKM. This CDR3 region has 18 residues. CDR3 in DNA: TGTGCCACCTTAAGCTTGGGACAGCGAGCATCTGGGGCCAACGTCCTGACTTTC. It translates to CATLSLGQRASGANVLTF.

This chain joins TRBV4-2 and TRBJ2-7, with 12 bases aligning to TRBD2. V shed 3 bases and J 4 bases; nucleotides not matched to a gene: 4. The CDR3 totals 15 residues. Per the germline V gene, CDR1 is LGHNA and CDR2 is YNFKEQ. CDR3 region: CASSHRLAGEYEQYF. The CDR3, as DNA: TGTGCCAGCAGCCACAGACTAGCGGGGGAGTACGAGCAGTACTTC.

The rearrangement joins TRBV10-2 to TRBJ2-7, with TRBD2 matching over 10 bases. V gave up 2 bases and J gave up 6 bases; unmatched junction bases: 10. This CDR3 region has 16 residues. The germline gives CDR1 WSHSY, CDR2 SAAADI. CDR3 sequence reads: CASSEASGRLRGEQYF. In nucleotides, the CDR3 is TGCGCCAGCAGTGAGGCTAGCGGGAGATTAAGAGGCGAGCAGTACTTC.